This T cell receptor (beta chain) was captured in a study of cytomegalovirus exposure and HLA in healthy donors. Assay used: immunoSEQ multiplex PCR; TCRdb lists only in-frame clones, some missing. The sample consists of more than 150,000 clones, approximately 83% of them appearing once. CDR3 size: 15 residues. V gave up 6 bases and J gave up 15 bases, with 27 bases separating them. The rearrangement links TRBV23-1 to TRBJ2-4; weak D call: TRBD1 (6 bases). TRBV23-1 has ORF status, its function being uncertain. The sequence came from a woman in her late teens or twenties in good health and CMV-seropositive. Material for sequencing was PBMCs. CDR3: CASSPIRDTQNWGYF. The CDR3 coding sequence is TGCGCCAGCAGCCCGATCCGGGACACCCAAAACTGGGGGTACTTC.